The source of this TCR beta chain is a study of blood T cell repertoires in COVID-19. As for the study in general: Samples of COVID-19 (acute and convalescent) were obtained from the United States, Italy and Spain.

Only in-frame clones appear in the TCRdb table, and some are missing; sequencing was by immunoSEQ multiplex PCR. Here the sample spans some 200,000 clones, nearly 90% being singletons. Trimming stripped 3 bases from V and 9 bases from J, with 9 bases between. The CDR3 is made up of 12 amino acids. This receptor was identified in a young woman who had recovered from COVID-19. The V call is TRBV12-3 or TRBV12-4, the J call TRBJ2-1; D is ambiguous. The specimen sequenced was peripheral blood. For the CDR3, the DNA is TGTGCCAGCAGTTTTGGGCTTCGTGAGCAGTTCTTC. It specifies CASSFGLREQFF.